This T cell receptor beta chain emerged from a study of blood T cell repertoires in COVID-19. Study summary: Acute-phase and convalescent COVID-19 samples originated in the United States, Italy and Spain. T cells, B-cell-depleted T cells, or PBMCs supplied cDNA or gDNA.

Losses at the gene ends were 4 bases for V and 5 bases for J; bases not matched to a gene: 14. This CDR3 is built from 17 residues. Germline CDR1 reads SGHNT; CDR2 reads YYREEE (reference sequence). Original handling: Reference gene primers were amplified, and this amplification served to estimate nucleated cell counts. Profiled with immunoSEQ multiplex PCR; TCRdb holds only in-frame clones, not every one. The D gene and trimming were derived from the DNA, and the V and J assignments and clone size from that table. The sample comprises around 60,000 clones, 75% to 95% of which are singletons, and 2% to 2.5% rests with the top ten.

The sequencing sample was made of peripheral blood. The chain recombines TRBV5-4 with TRBJ2-5, with 10 bases matching TRBD1. The sequence was obtained from a man aged 55 to 70 with acute or convalescent COVID-19. For the CDR3, the DNA is TGTGCCAGCAGCCCCGGGAGCCCGGCGGACAGGGGGGAGACCCAGTACTTC. Translating it yields CASSPGSPADRGETQYF.